This T cell receptor (beta chain) was sequenced during a study of identical twins. With respect to this clonotype: Its antigen remains unknown.

TCRdb re-called the 5' RACE reads through MiXCR, storing one row per CDR3 protein. This table has 400,000 to 550,000 distinct CDR3 sequences, around 15% appearing once. Trimming at V came to 5 bases and at J to 5 bases, leaving 6 bases not matched to a gene. The CDR3 has 15 amino acids. Findings and caveats of the study: Low generation probability was overrepresented in out-of-frame alpha sequences shared by twins. Surplus twin overlap in beta out-of-frame sequences was less pronounced.

A further study also used this sample, focusing on yellow fever vaccine responses in identical twins.

This TCR came from a woman aged 18-29 years in good health. The sequencing input was CD4+ T cells sorted from blood. The chain combines TRBV12-3 or TRBV12-4 with TRBJ2-5, with 12 bases lining up with TRBD2. The CDR3 loop is CASSQRTSGMETQYF. In DNA, the CDR3 is TGTGCCAGCAGTCAACGGACTAGCGGGATGGAGACCCAGTACTTC.